What follows are 23 T cell receptor beta chains derived from one specimen sequenced in a study of monozygotic twins with inflammatory bowel disease. Each CDR3 protein gets one entry in TCRdb, which reprocessed the 5' RACE reads and gives no DNA. Its listing shows 400,000 to 500,000 distinct CDR3 sequences. Sequenced material: blood. The receptors here all came from a human donor with ulcerative colitis or Crohn's disease, or a healthy co-twin of an affected twin (not recorded which).

The chain has TRBV5-1 and TRBJ2-6; absent DNA, TCRdb's TRBD1 call cannot be checked. CDR3 size: 19 residues. The germline gives CDR1 SGHRS, CDR2 YFSETQ. The CDR3 region is CASSRAGVRISSGANVLTF.

This sequence joins TRBV5-8 and TRBJ1-2; TCRdb's D gene call, TRBD1, goes unchecked for lack of DNA. The germline V gene has CDR1 SGHTS and CDR2 YDEGEE. The CDR3 spans 13 residues. The CDR3 spells CASSPVGVYGYTF.

The genes are TRBV7-6 and TRBJ2-2; the TCRdb D gene call, TRBD2, has no DNA to confirm it. There are 13 residues in the CDR3. Germline V CDR1 and CDR2: SGHVS, FNYEAQ. This chain's CDR3 is CVSSSVGGGELFF.

J is TRBJ2-7 and V is TRBV7-2; there is no DNA to check the TCRdb D call of TRBD2. Germline CDR1 SGHTA, CDR2 FQGNSA. The CDR3 loop spans 11 amino acids. CDR3 protein: CASSPRDEQYF.

This rearrangement joins TRBV5-6 to TRBJ2-1; TCRdb proposes TRBD1, but this gene call is untestable without DNA. The CDR3 extends over 14 amino acids. Germline CDR1 is SGHDT and CDR2 is YYEEEE. CDR3 sequence reads: CASSLVAGGNEQFF.

The rearrangement links TRBV9 to TRBJ1-6; TCRdb reports TRBD1, a call that lacks DNA to check it against. The length of the CDR3 is 19 residues. CDR1 is SGDLS and CDR2 is YYNGEE in the germline V gene. The CDR3 reads CASSARDTSFPSYNSPLHF.

This sequence joins TRBV20-1 and TRBJ1-1. Germline-derived CDR1 and CDR2 are DFQATT and SNEGSKA (reference sequence). The CDR3 length is 11 residues. The CDR3 loop reads CSARQNTEAFF.

The V call is TRBV11-2, the J call TRBJ2-1; TCRdb returns TRBD1, unconfirmable since there is no DNA. Per germline, CDR1 SGHAT and CDR2 FQNNGV. This CDR3 spans 15 amino acids. The CDR3 protein is CASTSTGRVGNEQFF.

This chain links TRBV5-1 with TRBJ2-6; no DNA is available, so the TRBD1 call from TCRdb remains unchecked. Germline V gene lookup returns CDR1 SGHRS and CDR2 YFSETQ. The CDR3 has 16 amino acids. CDR3 residues: CASSWEGAHGANVLTF.

The gene calls are TRBV4-2 and TRBJ2-5; TCRdb gives TRBD2 as the D gene, but with no DNA this cannot be confirmed. The CDR3 runs to 18 residues. Germline lookup yields CDR1 LGHNA and CDR2 YNFKEQ. The chain's CDR3 is CASSPLASGGERRETQYF.

V and J are TRBV6-4 and TRBJ2-2; without DNA, the TCRdb call of TRBD2 cannot be checked. Germline values: CDR1 MRHNA, CDR2 SNTAGT. The CDR3 covers 14 residues. The CDR3 protein is CATIFPTSPGELFF.

This chain uses TRBV9 with TRBJ2-7. This CDR3 comprises 14 residues. Germline V gene sequence: CDR1 SGDLS, CDR2 YYNGEE. The chain's CDR3 is CASSASGSLYEQYF.

The chain recombines TRBV7-9 with TRBJ2-7; as DNA is missing, the TRBD2 call by TCRdb cannot be tested. CDR1 SEHNR and CDR2 FQNEAQ come from the germline V gene (reference sequence). The CDR3 contains 15 residues. CDR3 sequence reads: CASSPAVSGTYEQYF. Full variable domain (remainder filled in from reference TRBV7-9 and TRBJ2-7): DTGVSQNPRHKITKRGQNVTFRCDPISEHNRLYWYRQTLGQGPEFLTYFQNEAQLEKSRLLSDRFSAERPKGSFSTLEIQRTEQGDSAMYLCASSPAVSGTYEQYFGPGTRLTVT.

This chain joins TRBV5-1 and TRBJ2-1; TCRdb reports TRBD2, a call that lacks DNA to check it against. CDR1 and CDR2 (germline): SGHRS, YFSETQ. This CDR3 comprises 15 residues. This chain's CDR3 is CASSRGTSANNEQFF.

The chain is built from TRBV9 and TRBJ1-4; there is no DNA to check the TCRdb D call of TRBD1. Germline CDR1 reads SGDLS; CDR2 reads YYNGEE. The CDR3 runs to 14 residues. The CDR3 here is CASSVGTVQEKLFF. Full variable domain (rest looked up from reference TRBV9 and TRBJ1-4): DSGVTQTPKHLITATGQRVTLRCSPRSGDLSVYWYQQSLDQGLQFLIQYYNGEERAKGNILERFSAQQFPDLHSELNLSSLELGDSALYFCASSVGTVQEKLFFGSGTQLSVL.

V gene TRBV20-1 combines with J gene TRBJ1-5; TCRdb gives TRBD1 as the D gene, but with no DNA this cannot be confirmed. There are 14 residues in the CDR3. CDR1 and CDR2 (germline): DFQATT, SNEGSKA (reference sequence). CDR3 region: CSAENRGSNQPQHF.

The V call is TRBV20-1, the J call TRBJ1-6. Germline V gene sequence: CDR1 DFQATT, CDR2 SNEGSKA (reference sequence). This CDR3 contains 13 residues. This chain's CDR3 is CSARDPPDPPLHF.

The chain combines TRBV2 with TRBJ2-1; absent DNA, TCRdb's TRBD2 call cannot be checked. CDR1 is SNHLY, CDR2 FYNNEI, per germline. The CDR3 extends over 15 amino acids. This CDR3 is CASSELAGGGDEQFF.

The rearrangement uses TRBV7-2 and TRBJ2-7. Germline CDR1 reads SGHTA; CDR2 reads FQGNSA. The CDR3 length is 13 residues. CDR3 protein: CASSLEVSTGSNF.

The J gene is TRBJ2-5, the V gene TRBV4-1; no DNA is available, so the TRBD1 call from TCRdb remains unchecked. The CDR3 runs 14 residues. Germline V CDR1 and CDR2: MGHRA, YSYEKL. The CDR3 loop reads CASSQVPGQETQYF.

This sequence joins TRBV12-3 or TRBV12-4 and TRBJ1-5; TCRdb proposes TRBD1, but this gene call is untestable without DNA. This CDR3 comprises 15 residues. The CDR3 here is CASRTTGGFNQPQHF.

The genes are TRBV2 and TRBJ2-2; absent DNA, TCRdb's TRBD2 call cannot be checked. Per germline, CDR1 SNHLY and CDR2 FYNNEI. There are 16 residues in the CDR3. CDR3 loop: CASSERASRNTGELFF. Combining the CDR3 with reference TRBV2 and TRBJ2-2 gives the whole variable domain EPEVTQTPSHQVTQMGQEVILRCVPISNHLYFYWYRQILGQKVEFLVSFYNNEISEKSEIFDDQFSVERPDGSNFTLKIRSTKLEDSAMYFCASSERASRNTGELFFGEGSRLTVL.

The rearrangement links TRBV4-3 to TRBJ2-1. The CDR3 contains 14 residues. Germline V lookup: CDR1 LGHNA, CDR2 YSLEER. CDR3 sequence: CASSQAWGGNEQFF.